What follows is one TCR beta chain and its context. This sample is drawn from a study of cytomegalovirus exposure and HLA in healthy donors. The PCR was carried out with 60 Vbeta primers and 13 Jbeta primers. Profiling relied on immunoSEQ multiplex PCR, and the TCRdb table lists in-frame clones only, not all of them. The table records around 170,000 clones, approximately 84% of them present only once. Germline V lookup: CDR1 LGHNA, CDR2 YSLEER. The CDR3 spans 15 residues. Between the trimmed V and J ends, which lost 0 bases and 5 bases, there was a span of 11 bases. Input material: PBMCs. This sequence was found in a woman in her 50s in good health and CMV-seropositive. The chain joins TRBV4-3 to TRBJ2-1; perhaps TRBD1 as D (6 bases). The CDR3 region has the DNA TGCGCCAGCAGCCAAGATCAGGGGAGTCACAATGAGCAGTTCTTC. Its protein product is CASSQDQGSHNEQFF.